The rows below give T cell receptor beta chains drawn from one sample of a study of T-cell reconstitution after alpha-beta-depleted transplantation in children. From the PCR reads, TCRdb called clonotypes with MiXCR, one entry per CDR3 protein. Here the sample spans 500,000 to 650,000 distinct CDR3 sequences, about an eighth being singletons. This specimen was PBMCs, mostly from graft donor cells, taken 180 days after TCRalphabeta/CD19-depleted stem cell transplant. The receptors were gathered from a female patient younger than 10 who had a stem cell transplant for aplastic anemia, so the T cells may come from the graft donor. Both conserved end residues are part of each CDR3. Fields, in order: V gene, J gene, CDR3 protein.

V: TRBV14; J: TRBJ2-1; CDR3: CASSPTSARRNEQFF
V: TRBV29-1; J: TRBJ1-1; CDR3: CSVDVKLNTEAFF
V: TRBV29-1; J: TRBJ1-4; CDR3: CSVVRLPRREKLFF
V: TRBV14; J: TRBJ2-7; CDR3: CASSQDRRVEQYF
V: TRBV7-6; J: TRBJ1-5; CDR3: CASSSDRSDQPQHF
V: TRBV29-1; J: TRBJ2-2; CDR3: CSVGGVDTGELFF
V: TRBV12-3/TRBV12-4; J: TRBJ2-7; CDR3: CASSFGTGFDEQYF
V: TRBV20-1; J: TRBJ2-5; CDR3: CSARSGQETQYF
V: TRBV27; J: TRBJ2-7; CDR3: CASRASVDRGPYEQYF
V: TRBV5-1; J: TRBJ2-2; CDR3: CASSEKINTGELVF
V: TRBV15; J: TRBJ2-2; CDR3: CATSRDRLASRSGELFF
V: TRBV6-5; J: TRBJ2-1; CDR3: CASTLHGTSDYNEQFF
V: TRBV19; J: TRBJ1-4; CDR3: CASTQRGLRGLDEKLFF
V: TRBV7-3; J: TRBJ2-7; CDR3: CASSLTNRHEQYF
V: TRBV10-3; J: TRBJ1-4; CDR3: CAISEAENNEKLFF
V: TRBV3-1; J: TRBJ1-1; CDR3: CASSSRTGINNTEAFF
V: TRBV29-1; J: TRBJ2-1; CDR3: CSVEEAAVKQFF
V: TRBV5-1; J: TRBJ2-4; CDR3: CASSLWGQGLAKNIQYF
V: TRBV12-3/TRBV12-4; J: TRBJ2-1; CDR3: CASQRGLRGEQFF
V: TRBV6-5; J: TRBJ1-6; CDR3: CASSYSQGLRIQDLHF
V: TRBV20-1; J: TRBJ1-6; CDR3: CSANPAGRINSPLHF
V: TRBV10-3; J: TRBJ1-5; CDR3: CTISFGGRPSVGNQPQHF
V: TRBV15; J: TRBJ2-1; CDR3: CATSWGGSSYNEQFF
V: TRBV7-3; J: TRBJ2-2; CDR3: CASSHPGTGVNSKLFF
V: TRBV28; J: TRBJ2-3; CDR3: CASPPPSGIADTQYF
V: TRBV7-6; J: TRBJ1-4; CDR3: CASSHLLGTGAEKLFF
V: TRBV12-3/TRBV12-4; J: TRBJ2-4; CDR3: CASGRSEGAGAGGKNIQYF
V: TRBV6-2/TRBV6-3; J: TRBJ2-1; CDR3: CASSYERGNEQFF
V: TRBV20-1; J: TRBJ1-2; CDR3: CSASTGVNYGYTF
V: TRBV14; J: TRBJ2-1; CDR3: CASSQIGSGRPEQFF
V: TRBV5-1; J: TRBJ2-7; CDR3: CASASRAPEYEQYF
V: TRBV6-5; J: TRBJ2-5; CDR3: CASSYLLSYQETQYF
V: TRBV7-9; J: TRBJ2-1; CDR3: CASSPAGTPPVF
V: TRBV6-5; J: TRBJ1-5; CDR3: CASSSRQDSNQPQHF
V: TRBV5-6; J: TRBJ2-2; CDR3: CASSAGTNTGELFF
V: TRBV18; J: TRBJ2-2; CDR3: CASSPRQGGTGELFF
V: TRBV10-3; J: TRBJ1-1; CDR3: CAIRMGTTNTEAFF
V: TRBV12-3/TRBV12-4; J: TRBJ1-4; CDR3: CASNYRGGGEKLFF
V: TRBV24-1; J: TRBJ2-1; CDR3: CATSTGTRDHEQFF
V: TRBV20-1; J: TRBJ1-1; CDR3: CSAREGQQVGTEAFF
V: TRBV12-3/TRBV12-4; J: TRBJ2-5; CDR3: CASRSGIRETQYF
V: TRBV7-3; J: TRBJ2-1; CDR3: CASSSGGAPYLGEQFF
V: TRBV27; J: TRBJ1-2; CDR3: CASRDLRVYYGYTF
V: TRBV29-1; J: TRBJ2-7; CDR3: CSVGPGQASYEQYF
V: TRBV20-1; J: TRBJ2-2; CDR3: CSARPPNRSGANTGELFF
V: TRBV28; J: TRBJ2-7; CDR3: CASSFHPPTSGRSEQYF
V: TRBV19; J: TRBJ2-7; CDR3: CASAASGRTSYEQYF
V: TRBV2; J: TRBJ1-2; CDR3: CASSAEQLYGYTF
V: TRBV29-1; J: TRBJ2-1; CDR3: CSVDGQGRGNEQFF
V: TRBV5-1; J: TRBJ1-1; CDR3: CASSLDSLGHTEAFF
V: TRBV4-3; J: TRBJ2-1; CDR3: CASSQDPSLTSGSNEQFF
V: TRBV27; J: TRBJ2-1; CDR3: CASSYGRGYNEQFF
V: TRBV20-1; J: TRBJ2-3; CDR3: CSAYGTSGVSTDTQYF